One T cell receptor beta chain is described in this entry. Random hexamers were used to reverse transcribe an amount of about 0.45 to 1 ug RNA. One entry per CDR3 protein results from TCRdb running MiXCR on the immunoSEQ multiplex PCR reads. The sample includes 150,000 to 200,000 distinct CDR3 sequences, nearly 97% of them seen just once. The germline V gene encodes CDR1 MNHEY and CDR2 SVGEGT. CDR3 length equals 12 residues. The junction had 7 bases not matched to a gene; V was cut back by 5 bases and J by 14 bases. This sample is drawn from a study of CD8 T cells in Susac syndrome. Sequencing input: CD4+ T cells from PBMCs. The genes are TRBV6-2 or TRBV6-3 and TRBJ2-1, with TRBD1 matching 9 bases. This receptor was obtained from a human donor with multiple sclerosis. CDR3 region: CASSQSRDREFF. CDR3 DNA: TGTGCCAGCAGTCAGTCCCGGGACAGGGAGTTCTTC.